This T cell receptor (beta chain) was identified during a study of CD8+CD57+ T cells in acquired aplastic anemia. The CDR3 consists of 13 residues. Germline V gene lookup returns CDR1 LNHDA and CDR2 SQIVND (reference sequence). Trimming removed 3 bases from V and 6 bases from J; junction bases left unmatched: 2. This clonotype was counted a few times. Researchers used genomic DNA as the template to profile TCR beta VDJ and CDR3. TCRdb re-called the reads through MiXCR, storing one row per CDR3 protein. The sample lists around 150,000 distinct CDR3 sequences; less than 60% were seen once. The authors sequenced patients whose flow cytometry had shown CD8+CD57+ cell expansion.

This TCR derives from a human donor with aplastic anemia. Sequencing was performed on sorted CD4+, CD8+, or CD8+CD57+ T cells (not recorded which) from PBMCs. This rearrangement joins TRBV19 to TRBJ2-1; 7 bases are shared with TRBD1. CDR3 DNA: TGTGCCAGTAGTATCCGACAGGGCAATGAGCAGTTCTTC. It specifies CASSIRQGNEQFF. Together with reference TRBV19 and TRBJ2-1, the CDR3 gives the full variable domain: DGGITQSPKYLFRKEGQNVTLSCEQNLNHDAMYWYRQDPGQGLRLIYYSQIVNDFQKGDIAEGYSVSREKKESFPLTVTSAQKNPTAFYLCASSIRQGNEQFFGPGTRLTVL.